This T cell receptor (beta chain) appears in the sequencing data of a study of monozygotic twins with inflammatory bowel disease (dated 2019 in TCRdb). Study-wide context: The full study comprised around 28 monozygotic twin pairs: nine German pairs (four IBD-concordant, five IBD-discordant) and 19 IBD-discordant Danish pairs. The search for disease-associated traits relied mainly on comparing IBD patients with their genetically identical healthy co-twins within discordant pairs. Each individual had, on average, about 151 000 unique TCRalpha sequences and 181 000 unique TCRbeta sequences available for analysis.

Here is what the overall study found, with its caveats: The results gave no support for a single strong signal or clonotype linked to IBD. IBD patients shared fewer clonotypes with other individuals than healthy twins did, most markedly in patients showing signs of disease activity. Different T cell subtypes could not be distinguished in the analysis. IBD patients had lower TCRbeta repertoire diversity, measured by the inverse Simpson index, than their healthy co-twins. Concordant and discordant twins showed no difference in repertoire similarity, possibly because of limited statistical power. Because patients received different immunosuppressive treatments, the repertoires may have picked up extra background noise and variability between individuals.

The method was 5' RACE. Preparation of each TCR library used about 3,200 ng of total RNA. For each sample, cDNA synthesis with SMARTScribe reverse transcriptase was split into eight separate reactions. Unique molecular identifiers containing a 6-nucleotide sample barcode were introduced through template switching during cDNA synthesis. TCRalpha and TCRbeta cDNA was amplified by two nested PCRs of 16 and 9 cycles, with bead purification after each PCR. Before amplification, cDNA was treated with uracil DNA-glycosylase and purified using the QIAquick PCR purification kit. In the second PCR, Illumina TruSeq-compatible adapters and sample-specific barcodes were added. Library quality and concentration were assessed using TapeStation and Qubit, and about 5 ng of each library was pooled. Sequencing of pooled libraries was carried out on an Illumina HiSeq2500 single-index Rapid Run using 2 x 100 bp reads and custom sequencing primers. The published analysis was carried out like this. PCR and sequencing errors were corrected by UMI-based consensus assembly using MiGEC version 1.2.6. MiXCR version 2.1.1 was used for V(D)J alignment, clonotype assembly and CDR3 extraction. Normalisation of gene usage, clonotype sharing and MAIT/NKT TCR abundance was achieved by analysing the top 1000, 10 000 and 20 000 clonotypes per sample. After downsampling to 27 000 UMIs, diversity was calculated as the inverse Simpson index using the vegan R package. Paired Mann-Whitney U tests were applied to discordant twin pairs, and Benjamini-Hochberg correction was used for multiple testing. TCRdb reprocessed the reads into one record per CDR3 protein sequence, lacking DNA. The V and J calls here are based on TCRdb, not the publication. For this sample, the table gives about 110,000 distinct CDR3 sequences. Roughly 12% of the sample is in the top ten clones.

As encoded in the germline V gene, CDR1 is SGHRS while CDR2 is YFSETQ. The CDR3 runs 17 amino acids, cysteine and phenylalanine included. Only the protein is available. On this clonotype: What antigen it recognizes has not been identified.

From each donor, a roughly 2.5 ml peripheral blood sample was drawn into PAXgene tubes and stored at -80 degrees C. Total RNA was isolated from whole blood with the PAXgene blood miRNA kit on an automated QIAcube, without T cell sorting. Deep TCRalpha and TCRbeta repertoire profiling with unique molecular barcoding was performed on peripheral blood of monozygotic twin pairs concordant or discordant for inflammatory bowel disease. Smoking habits were recorded for all twin pairs, with individuals classified as current, former or never smokers. This clonotype originated in a human donor with ulcerative colitis or Crohn's disease, or a healthy co-twin of an affected twin (not recorded which). The V gene is TRBV5-1 and the J gene is TRBJ1-3; no DNA is available, so the TRBD1 call from TCRdb remains unchecked. Sequenced sample: blood. The CDR3 amino acid sequence is: CASSLAGGAYSGNTIYF.